Below, 20 T cell receptor beta chains from the same sample are listed, as sequenced in a study of T cells after yellow fever vaccination. One entry per CDR3 protein, called by TCRdb with MiXCR from the 5' RACE reads. The sample shows 500,000 to 650,000 distinct CDR3 sequences, 17% of them seen only once. This specimen consisted of PBMCs, obtained 4 to 5 days after the first yellow fever vaccination. Every receptor here comes from a man in his late teens or twenties who received the YFV17D yellow fever vaccine.

The genes are TRBV11-1 and TRBJ2-3; the match to TRBD2 covers 8 bases. Germline CDR1 is SGHAT and CDR2 is FQDESV (reference sequence). The CDR3 spans 19 residues. V trimming: 5 bases; J trimming: 3 bases; junction bases outside the gene matches: 19. The DNA of the CDR3 is TGTGCCAGCAGCCCAAGCTTATCTGTTCCGGGGGGGCCGACAGATACGCAGTATTTT. It yields the protein CASSPSLSVPGGPTDTQYF.

This clonotype was detected only a few times. This chain joins TRBV12-3 or TRBV12-4 and TRBJ2-7; D possibly uses TRBD1 or TRBD2 (5 bases each). Trimming took 0 bases from V and 9 from J, leaving 9 bases between them. This CDR3 spans 12 amino acids. The DNA of the CDR3 is TGTGCCAGCAGTTTAGCACCGGGACCGCAGTACGTC. It translates to CASSLAPGPQYV.

In this sample, this clonotype turned up many times. The chain joins TRBV6-5 to TRBJ1-2; D remains unclear. The germline CDR1 and CDR2 sequences are MNHEY and SVGAGI. V was shortened by 0 bases and J by 4 bases, with 12 bases between the two germline ends. CDR3 length: 15 amino acids. The DNA for the CDR3 is TGTGCCAGCAGTTACTCAGGGAGATCGTTCTATGGCTACACCTTC. It yields the protein CASSYSGRSFYGYTF.

The chain has TRBV18 and TRBJ2-3; tentatively, D is TRBD1 or TRBD2 (5 bases each). The CDR3 is 12 amino acids. Germline CDR1 and CDR2: KGHSH and LQKENI. V dropped 3 bases and J dropped 13 bases, with 14 bases sitting between them. DNA of the CDR3: TGTGCCAGCTCACCGGGGACCCCGGCGAAGTATTTT. This gives the protein CASSPGTPAKYF.

This clonotype was picked up a small number of times. The chain is built from TRBV11-2 and TRBJ2-7; the D is unclear. Germline V gene lookup returns CDR1 SGHAT and CDR2 FQNNGV. The V end lost 1 base, the J end lost 0 bases, and 10 bases lay between the germline ends. The CDR3 totals 15 residues. The CDR3 loop is CASSLAPGSSYEQYV. The CDR3 coding sequence is TGTGCCAGCAGCTTAGCCCCGGGCAGCTCCTACGAGCAGTACGTC.

The table lists this clonotype with a few counts. The chain uses TRBV29-1 and TRBJ1-1; a weak D match, TRBD1 (5 bases). This CDR3 contains 13 residues. Germline V gene sequence: CDR1 SQVTM, CDR2 ANQGSEA. The V and J ends lost 3 bases and 3 bases respectively, with 11 bases between them. CDR3 sequence reads: CSVDRLGDTEAFF. CDR3 nucleotides: TGCAGCGTTGATAGGCTAGGGGACACTGAAGCTTTCTTT.

The rearrangement joins TRBV5-1 to TRBJ2-2; TRBD1 agrees at 8 bases. With V trimmed by 3 bases and J by 4 bases, 2 bases remained unmatched. This CDR3 contains 14 residues. Germline-derived CDR1 and CDR2 are SGHRS and YFSETQ. The CDR3 bases are TGCGCCAGCAGCTGGACAGGGTCCACCGGGGAGCTGTTTTTT. Protein sequence: CASSWTGSTGELFF. Drawing the rest from reference TRBV5-1 and TRBJ2-2, the complete variable domain is KAGVTQTPRYLIKTRGQQVTLSCSPISGHRSVSWYQQTPGQGLQFLFEYFSETQRNKGNFPGRFSGRQFSNSRSEMNVSTLELGDSALYLCASSWTGSTGELFFGEGSRLTVL.

The rearrangement uses TRBV20-1 and TRBJ1-1; 7 nucleotides align to TRBD1. Germline CDR1 and CDR2: DFQATT and SNEGSKA (reference sequence). The V and J ends lost 6 bases and 3 bases, in that order; junction bases with no gene match: 7. This CDR3 has 13 residues. The CDR3 region is CSAQDRIYTEAFF. In DNA, the CDR3 is TGCAGTGCCCAGGACAGGATTTACACTGAAGCTTTCTTT.

This clonotype was seen at least ten times. J is TRBJ1-1 and V is TRBV6-5; no firm D call. Germline V gene sequence: CDR1 MNHEY, CDR2 SVGAGI. The CDR3 runs 15 residues. Trimming took 0 bases from V and 4 from J, leaving 12 bases between them. The CDR3 sequence is CASSYSGGLRTEAFF. CDR3 nucleotides: TGTGCCAGCAGTTACTCGGGTGGGCTGCGCACTGAAGCTTTCTTT.

The chain recombines TRBV3-1 with TRBJ1-1, with 7 bases matching TRBD1. The CDR3 extends over 14 amino acids. Losses at the gene ends were 6 bases for V and 5 bases for J; bases not matched to a gene: 9. CDR1 and CDR2 from the germline V gene are LGHDT and YNNKEL (reference sequence). CDR3 residues: CASRLTGLGTEAFF. The CDR3 coding sequence is TGTGCCAGCAGACTGACAGGGTTGGGGACTGAAGCTTTCTTT.

The sample holds many counts of this clonotype. The chain is built from TRBV15 and TRBJ2-5; no definite D call. From germline, CDR1 is LNHNV and CDR2 YYDKDF (reference sequence). Trimming cost V 9 bases and J 4 bases, with 18 bases left between them. The CDR3 is made up of 14 amino acids. CDR3 region: CATQPSLGSETQYF. The DNA for the CDR3 is TGTGCCACGCAACCTTCCCTAGGTTCAGAGACCCAGTACTTC.

This clonotype was found many times. V is TRBV7-2 and J is TRBJ2-5; D is perhaps TRBD1 or TRBD2 (5 bases each). CDR1 is SGHTA and CDR2 is FQGNSA in the germline V gene. Trimming cost V 6 bases and J 4 bases, with 6 bases left between them. The CDR3 has 11 amino acids. For the CDR3, the DNA is TGTGCCAGCAGTGGGGGAGAGACCCAGTACTTC. Amino acids: CASSGGETQYF.

Only a few counts were recorded for this clonotype. V and J are TRBV20-1 and TRBJ2-1, with D perhaps matching TRBD2 (5 bases). Germline V gene sequence: CDR1 DFQATT, CDR2 SNEGSKA (reference sequence). V shed 3 bases and J shed 6 bases, with 18 bases lying between them. The CDR3 extends over 15 amino acids. The CDR3 region has the DNA TGCAGTGCTAGGACGGGGTTGGGGTCAGTCAATGAGCAGTTCTTC. Translated, it gives CSARTGLGSVNEQFF.

V is TRBV21-1 and J is TRBJ2-7; the D call of TRBD2 is as the table states it, not checked on the DNA. TRBV21-1 is flagged as a pseudogene. The CDR3 covers 11 residues. The CDR3, as DNA: TGTGCCAGCTACCCTCCCTTCGGGCAGTACGTC. This translates into CASYPPFGQYV.

The chain uses TRBV7-9 and TRBJ1-4; D may be TRBD1 (6 bases). The CDR3 runs 13 residues. Trimming left V 5 bases short and J 8 bases short, with 12 bases between. CDR1 SEHNR and CDR2 FQNEAQ come from the germline V gene (reference sequence). This CDR3 is CASSRQVGEKLFF. The CDR3 DNA reads as TGTGCCAGCAGCCGACAGGTTGGGGAAAAACTGTTTTTT.

The chain couples TRBV15 to TRBJ2-7; the match to TRBD1 covers 8 bases. Germline values: CDR1 LNHNV, CDR2 YYDKDF (reference sequence). Germline trimming cut 5 bases from V and 5 bases from J; bases unmatched to any gene: 5. The CDR3 has 13 residues. The CDR3 DNA sequence: TGTGCCACCAGCTTAGACAGGGGCGACGAGCAGTACTTC. This translates into CATSLDRGDEQYF.

In its sample, this clonotype was seen a few times. This chain joins TRBV6-1 and TRBJ1-5; no definite D call. Germline V lookup: CDR1 MNHNS, CDR2 SASEGT. V lost 9 bases to trimming and J lost 11 bases, with 17 bases between them. CDR3 length equals 12 residues. CDR3 coding DNA: TGTGCCAGTGGAGCGGGGAGGGCGGCCCAGCATTTT. It specifies CASGAGRAAQHF.

This clonotype has just a few counts. The CDR3 nucleotides read TGTGCCAGCAGCGACCCTCGACAGGGTCCAACTGAAGCTTTCTTT. Protein sequence: CASSDPRQGPTEAFF. The chain links TRBV27 to TRBJ1-1, with TRBD1 matching 7 bases. Trimming at V came to 6 bases and at J to 5 bases, leaving 12 bases not matched to a gene. The germline gives CDR1 MNHEY, CDR2 SMNVEV (reference sequence). The CDR3 sequence is 15 residues long.

The chain combines TRBV5-1 with TRBJ2-7; tentatively, D is TRBD1 (5 bases). V lost 1 base and J 6 bases, leaving 11 bases between the germline ends. CDR1 and CDR2 (germline): SGHRS, YFSETQ. The CDR3 has 13 amino acids. The CDR3: CASSLSPGSEQYF. CDR3 bases: TGCGCCAGCAGCTTGTCCCCAGGGTCCGAGCAGTACTTC.

The rearrangement uses TRBV7-9 and TRBJ2-1; possibly TRBD1 or TRBD2 for D (6 bases each). The CDR3 totals 15 residues. The germline CDR1 and CDR2 sequences are SEHNR and FQNEAQ (reference sequence). V lost 3 bases to trimming and J lost 9 bases, with 18 bases between them. In DNA form, the CDR3 reads TGTGCCAGCAGCTTCGCCGGGGGCTCTTCTTTTGAGCAGTTCTTC. Amino acids: CASSFAGGSSFEQFF.